A single sample is the source of the 32 T cell receptor beta chains below, sequenced in a study of blood T cell repertoires in COVID-19. The assay was immunoSEQ multiplex PCR, and TCRdb's table has in-frame clones only and misses some. The data contain 120,000 to 150,000 clones, around 83% of them singletons. The sequenced sample was PBMCs or T cells enriched from blood (not recorded which). These receptors were taken from a woman aged 45 to 65 who had been exposed to COVID-19.

The V call is TRBV6-4, the J call TRBJ2-2; TRBD1 matches at 8 bases. V lost 6 bases and J lost 4; bases outside the gene matches: 1. The CDR3 has 13 residues. From germline, CDR1 is MRHNA and CDR2 SNTAGT. The CDR3 protein is CASRGQATGELFF. The DNA for the CDR3 is TGTGCCAGCAGGGGACAGGCCACCGGGGAGCTGTTTTTT.

The chain has TRBV2 and TRBJ1-1; the D gene is possibly TRBD1 (6 bases). The CDR3 runs 11 residues. Between the trimmed V and J ends, which lost 6 bases and 8 bases, there was a span of 10 bases. Germline CDR1 and CDR2: SNHLY and FYNNEI. The CDR3 spells CASRRGAEAFF. CDR3 DNA: TGTGCCAGCAGGCGGGGGGCGGAAGCTTTCTTT.

V and J are TRBV2 and TRBJ2-2; 7 nucleotides agree with TRBD2. The CDR3 is made up of 14 amino acids. V was pared by 4 bases and J by 7 bases, with 6 bases of the junction left unmatched. The germline CDR1 and CDR2 sequences are SNHLY and FYNNEI. CDR3 nucleotides: TGTGCCAGCAGTGGGGGAGGGAATTACGGGGAGCTGTTTTTT. The encoded protein is CASSGGGNYGELFF. The full variable domain, with the rest looked up from reference TRBV2 and TRBJ2-2, is EPEVTQTPSHQVTQMGQEVILRCVPISNHLYFYWYRQILGQKVEFLVSFYNNEISEKSEIFDDQFSVERPDGSNFTLKIRSTKLEDSAMYFCASSGGGNYGELFFGEGSRLTVL.

CDR3 in amino acids: CASSLMASQETQYF. CDR3 DNA: TGCGCCAGCAGCTTAATGGCTAGCCAAGAGACCCAGTACTTC. The gene calls are TRBV5-1 and TRBJ2-5; D gene unclear. The CDR3 totals 14 residues. Germline V gene sequence: CDR1 SGHRS, CDR2 YFSETQ. Trimming removed 2 bases from V and 1 base from J, with 9 bases in between. Using reference TRBV5-1 and TRBJ2-5 for the parts outside the CDR3, the full variable domain is KAGVTQTPRYLIKTRGQQVTLSCSPISGHRSVSWYQQTPGQGLQFLFEYFSETQRNKGNFPGRFSGRQFSNSRSEMNVSTLELGDSALYLCASSLMASQETQYFGPGTRLLVL.

The rearrangement uses TRBV11-2 and TRBJ2-3; D may be TRBD1 (6 bases). The germline V gene encodes CDR1 SGHAT and CDR2 FQNNGV. The CDR3 extends over 15 amino acids. V lost 0 bases and J 5 bases, leaving 12 bases between the germline ends. The CDR3 spells CASSLEGAFQDTQYF. The CDR3 region has the DNA TGTGCCAGCAGCTTAGAGGGGGCGTTTCAAGATACGCAGTATTTT.

V gene TRBV6-5 combines with J gene TRBJ2-5; 7 nucleotides align to TRBD1. V gave up 5 bases and J gave up 5 bases; unmatched junction bases: 2. Germline V gene data show CDR1 as MNHEY and CDR2 as SVGAGI. The CDR3 length is 12 residues. The DNA of the CDR3 is TGTGCCAGCAGTCCACAGGGGGAGACCCAGTACTTC. As protein: CASSPQGETQYF.

The CDR3 nucleotides are TGTGCCAGCAGCCCCGGACTAGCGGGACGAAACGGCGATGAGCAGTTCTTC. This codes for CASSPGLAGRNGDEQFF. The chain is built from TRBV7-2 and TRBJ2-1, with 12 bases lining up with TRBD2. There are 17 residues in the CDR3. Germline V gives CDR1 SGHTA, CDR2 FQGNSA. V lost 5 bases, J lost 8 bases, and 13 bases stayed unmatched.

The chain couples TRBV19 to TRBJ1-3; D remains ambiguous. In germline, CDR1 is LNHDA, CDR2 SQIVND (reference sequence). CDR3 length: 13 amino acids. V was shortened by 4 bases and J by 2 bases, with 6 bases between the two germline ends. The CDR3 DNA follows: TGTGCCAGTAGTAGGGCCGCTGGAAACACCATATATTTT. Its translation: CASSRAAGNTIYF.

The V and J genes are TRBV5-1 and TRBJ2-6, with 7 bases fitting TRBD2. Losses at the gene ends were 4 bases for V and 0 bases for J; bases not matched to a gene: 4. Germline V CDR1 and CDR2: SGHRS, YFSETQ. The CDR3 totals 16 residues. CDR3 protein: CASSPSGRSGANVLTF. CDR3 DNA: TGCGCCAGCAGCCCTAGCGGCCGCTCTGGGGCCAACGTCCTGACTTTC.

The J gene is TRBJ1-4, the V gene TRBV5-1; D might be TRBD1 (5 bases). The germline CDR1 and CDR2 sequences are SGHRS and YFSETQ. Trimming took 1 base from V and 7 from J, leaving 5 bases between them. The CDR3 contains 12 residues. The CDR3 nucleotides are TGCGCCAGCAGCTTGAGGGGTGAAAAACTGTTTTTT. It yields the protein CASSLRGEKLFF.

The rearrangement links TRBV7-2 to TRBJ1-6; D is undetermined. The germline CDR1 and CDR2 sequences are SGHTA and FQGNSA. The CDR3 is made up of 14 amino acids. V was cut by 2 bases and J by 6 bases, with 8 bases left in between. Here the CDR3 reads CASSLKALNSPLHF. CDR3 nucleotides: TGTGCCAGCAGCTTAAAAGCACTTAATTCACCCCTCCACTTT.

CDR3 sequence (DNA): TGTGCCAGCAGCTTGGGGGGAGTGGATACGCAGTATTTT. It translates to CASSLGGVDTQYF. The chain employs TRBV13 and TRBJ2-3; D possibly corresponds to TRBD2 (6 bases). This CDR3 has 13 residues. CDR1 PRHDT and CDR2 FYEKMQ come from the germline V gene (reference sequence). With 3 bases removed from V and 6 bases from J, the gap between germline ends came to 10 bases.

J is TRBJ2-7 and V is TRBV7-8; 7 nucleotides align to TRBD1. V lost 8 bases and J lost 0; bases outside the gene matches: 7. CDR1 is SGHVS and CDR2 is FQNEAQ in the germline V gene. The CDR3 loop spans 14 amino acids. The CDR3 region is CASGQTGSSYEQYF. Written as DNA, the CDR3 is TGTGCCAGCGGACAGACAGGGAGCTCCTACGAGCAGTACTTC.

This clone was detected a few times. V is TRBV7-9 and J is TRBJ1-4; 8 nucleotides agree with TRBD1. CDR1 is SEHNR and CDR2 is FQNEAQ in the germline V gene (reference sequence). V dropped 3 bases and J dropped 5; count of bases not matched to a gene: 14. The CDR3 runs 18 residues. For the CDR3, the DNA is TGTGCCAGCAGCTTGTGGGGGCTTGGGACAGGAGCGAATGAAAAACTGTTTTTT. Translation gives CASSLWGLGTGANEKLFF.

About this clone: The junction shows a germline mismatch at one end, possibly a read error. V and J are TRBV25-1 and TRBJ1-2; D gene uncertain. CDR1 is MGHDK and CDR2 is SYGVNS in the germline V gene. The CDR3 loop spans 13 amino acids. CDR3: CASSGDFRVTTFF. In DNA form, the CDR3 reads TGTGCCAGCAGTGGAGACTTCCGGGTTACAACCTTCTTC.

The chain links TRBV9 to TRBJ2-3, with TRBD2 matching over 9 bases. J lost 5 bases, V lost 0 bases, and 7 bases had no gene match. The CDR3 sequence is 16 residues long. Germline CDR1 reads SGDLS; CDR2 reads YYNGEE. This CDR3 reads CASSVALAGSGDTQYF. CDR3 sequence (DNA): TGTGCCAGCAGCGTAGCCCTAGCGGGATCAGGAGATACGCAGTATTTT.

The V call is TRBV3-1 (or the pseudogene TRBV3-2), the J call TRBJ1-5, with D possibly being TRBD1 (5 bases). Germline CDR1 and CDR2: LGHDT and YNNKEL (reference sequence). V lost 1 base and J 13 bases, leaving 11 bases between the germline ends. This CDR3 region has 12 residues. CDR3 DNA sequence: TGTGCCAGCAGCCAAGGCTCACGGGGGCAGCATTTT. Amino acids: CASSQGSRGQHF.

This sequence joins TRBV5-1 and TRBJ2-2, with 8 nucleotides matching TRBD1. CDR1 SGHRS and CDR2 YFSETQ come from the germline V gene. Trimming at V came to 3 bases and at J to 6 bases, leaving 7 bases not matched to a gene. The CDR3 loop spans 15 amino acids. The chain's CDR3 is CASSSETGEAGELFF. Written as DNA, the CDR3 is TGCGCCAGCAGCTCAGAGACAGGGGAGGCCGGGGAGCTGTTTTTT.

This rearrangement joins TRBV6-2 or TRBV6-3 to TRBJ2-5; D might be TRBD1 (5 bases). Germline values: CDR1 MNHEY, CDR2 SVGEGT. V dropped 6 bases and J dropped 5 bases, with 19 bases sitting between them. The CDR3 loop spans 15 amino acids. The CDR3 reads CASSFGQISQETQYF. CDR3 nucleotides: TGTGCCAGCAGCTTTGGACAAATCTCACAGGAGACCCAGTACTTC.

The V call is TRBV5-6, the J call TRBJ2-5; the match to TRBD2 covers 7 bases. This CDR3 spans 12 amino acids. CDR1 is SGHDT, CDR2 YYEEEE, per germline. V lost 5 bases, J lost 5 bases, and 3 bases stayed unmatched. The CDR3 here is CASRGGSETQYF. Written as DNA, the CDR3 is TGTGCCAGCAGGGGGGGGTCCGAGACCCAGTACTTC.

The V and J genes are TRBV19 and TRBJ1-1; 8 bases agree with TRBD1. This CDR3 is 19 amino acids long. Germline assignment: CDR1 LNHDA and CDR2 SQIVND (reference sequence). V lost 0 bases, J lost 1 base, and 13 bases stayed unmatched. The CDR3 spells CASSIDRIRGQGGNTEAFF. The CDR3 DNA sequence: TGTGCCAGTAGTATAGATCGGATCAGGGGGCAAGGAGGGAACACTGAAGCTTTCTTT.

This clone has more than one count but fewer than ten. This sequence joins TRBV7-2 and TRBJ2-1; TRBD2 matches 10 bases. V dropped 0 bases and J dropped 9; count of bases not matched to a gene: 5. The CDR3 extends over 15 amino acids. From germline, CDR1 is SGHTA and CDR2 FQGNSA. CDR3 nucleotides: TGTGCCAGCAGCTTAGCGACTAGCGGGTGGTCTGAGCAGTTCTTC. Encoded protein: CASSLATSGWSEQFF. The full variable domain, its missing parts supplied by reference TRBV7-2 and TRBJ2-1, is GAGVSQSPSNKVTEKGKDVELRCDPISGHTALYWYRQSLGQGLEFLIYFQGNSAPDKSGLPSDRFSAERTGGSVSTLTIQRTQQEDSAVYLCASSLATSGWSEQFFGPGTRLTVL.

This clone was picked up a small number of times. The CDR3: CASSVDGSGNTIYF. CDR3 nucleotide sequence: TGTGCCAGCAGCGTAGACGGCTCTGGAAACACCATATATTTT. This rearrangement joins TRBV9 to TRBJ1-3; D call uncertain. Looked up from germline, CDR1 is SGDLS and CDR2 is YYNGEE. V was pared by 0 bases and J by 0 bases, with 4 bases between. The CDR3 loop spans 14 amino acids. Together with reference TRBV9 and TRBJ1-3, the CDR3 gives the full variable domain: DSGVTQTPKHLITATGQRVTLRCSPRSGDLSVYWYQQSLDQGLQFLIQYYNGEERAKGNILERFSAQQFPDLHSELNLSSLELGDSALYFCASSVDGSGNTIYFGEGSWLTVV.

The J gene is TRBJ2-2, the V gene TRBV12-5; 7 nucleotides match TRBD1. Looked up from germline, CDR1 is LGHNT and CDR2 is FRNRAP. The CDR3 has 16 amino acids. J was trimmed by 1 base and V by 5 bases; bases with no gene match: 7. Here the CDR3 DNA reads TGTGCTAGTGGTATAGGACAGGATGGGAACACCGGGGAGCTGTTTTTT. Encoded protein: CASGIGQDGNTGELFF.

V usage is TRBV12-3 or TRBV12-4 and J usage is TRBJ1-1; D gene unclear. The CDR3 is made up of 12 amino acids. The germline V and J ends were trimmed by 3 bases and 13 bases, with 15 bases remaining between them. CDR3 DNA sequence: TGTGCCAGCAGTTTTGGGAGGTGGGGAGTTTTCTTT. The encoded protein is CASSFGRWGVFF.

This clone was seen a handful of times. This chain joins TRBV7-6 and TRBJ1-5, with TRBD1 matching 7 bases. Germline CDR1 and CDR2: SGHVS and FNYEAQ. V dropped 0 bases and J dropped 4; count of bases not matched to a gene: 3. The length of the CDR3 is 15 residues. The chain's CDR3 is CASSLASGGNQPQHF. The CDR3 region has the DNA TGTGCCAGCAGCTTAGCGTCAGGGGGAAATCAGCCCCAGCATTTT.

The chain employs TRBV7-2 and TRBJ1-1, with TRBD1 matching over 7 bases. Germline CDR1 and CDR2: SGHTA and FQGNSA. This CDR3 spans 11 amino acids. The V segment lost 5 bases and the J segment 11 bases; nucleotides outside the gene matches: 5. The CDR3 reads CASSTPGGAFF. The CDR3 DNA sequence: TGTGCCAGCAGCACTCCAGGGGGGGCTTTCTTT. Drawing the rest from reference TRBV7-2 and TRBJ1-1, the complete variable domain is GAGVSQSPSNKVTEKGKDVELRCDPISGHTALYWYRQSLGQGLEFLIYFQGNSAPDKSGLPSDRFSAERTGGSVSTLTIQRTQQEDSAVYLCASSTPGGAFFGQGTRLTVV.

This chain connects TRBV12-5 to TRBJ1-5; the D is unclear. The CDR3 contains 14 residues. Germline assignment: CDR1 LGHNT and CDR2 FRNRAP. V was trimmed by 5 bases and J by 3 bases, leaving 11 bases between them. CDR3 protein: CASGPGSANQPQHF. The CDR3 DNA sequence: TGTGCTAGTGGTCCTGGGAGTGCCAATCAGCCCCAGCATTTT.

The chain carries TRBV5-4 and TRBJ1-2; the D is unclear. The V and J ends lost 4 bases and 6 bases respectively, with 16 bases between them. Germline V gene data show CDR1 as SGHNT and CDR2 as YYREEE (reference sequence). The CDR3 has 14 amino acids. The CDR3 nucleotides are TGTGCCAGCAGCGGCCTGACTAGGGTCGATGGCTACACCTTC. Its translation: CASSGLTRVDGYTF.

CDR3 DNA sequence: TGTGCCAGCAGCCAAGATTATCCGGGATACAATGAGCAGTTCTTC. It specifies CASSQDYPGYNEQFF. The V call is TRBV3-1 (or the pseudogene TRBV3-2), the J call TRBJ2-1; the D gene is possibly TRBD2 (5 bases). Germline values: CDR1 LGHDT, CDR2 YNNKEL (reference sequence). CDR3 length: 15 residues. V dropped 0 bases and J dropped 4 bases, with 10 bases sitting between them.

The CDR3 loop is CASSLTTPGQGAYGYTF. In DNA, the CDR3 is TGTGCCAGTAGTCTCACCACGCCGGGACAGGGGGCCTATGGCTACACCTTC. This chain links TRBV19 with TRBJ1-2; 12 nucleotides match TRBD1. V shed 5 bases and J 4 bases; nucleotides not matched to a gene: 11. Germline V gene lookup returns CDR1 LNHDA and CDR2 SQIVND (reference sequence). The CDR3 spans 17 residues.

This clone was detected a few times. The V call is TRBV7-9, the J call TRBJ2-7, with a tentative D call TRBD2 (5 bases). The germline gives CDR1 SEHNR, CDR2 FQNEAQ (reference sequence). The CDR3 is 13 residues long. Trimming left V 2 bases short and J 3 bases short, with 8 bases between. The CDR3 nucleotides read TGTGCCAGCAGCTTATCGGGGATCTACGAGCAGTACTTC. Translated, it gives CASSLSGIYEQYF.